The sequence of this TCR beta chain was determined in a study of chemoradiotherapy in HPV16-positive cancers. Study information: Functional T-cell assays on a couple of HPV16-positive patients' cells defined candidate HPV-specific clones and common TCR motifs.

Libraries were prepared by immunoSEQ multiplex PCR; TCRdb keeps only in-frame clonotypes and omits some of them. The table shows about 33,000 clones, with 70% to 90% occurring only once. Findings and limits, study-wide: During treatment, candidate HPV-specific clones and E7-related motifs expanded in tumor.

In the case of this clone: As yet, its antigen is unknown.

Germline assignment: CDR1 MNHNS and CDR2 SASEGT. The CDR3 contains 14 residues. The V end was cut by 7 bases, the J end by 5 bases, with 17 bases between. The chain links TRBV6-1 to TRBJ2-5; a weak D match, TRBD1 (6 bases). The sample here was blood, taken from a patient who underwent chemoradiotherapy. The TCR comes from a human donor with HPV-associated anogenital cancer. CDR3 residues: CASIRTDYRETQYF. The CDR3, as DNA: TGTGCCAGCATTCGGACAGATTATAGGGAGACCCAGTACTTC.